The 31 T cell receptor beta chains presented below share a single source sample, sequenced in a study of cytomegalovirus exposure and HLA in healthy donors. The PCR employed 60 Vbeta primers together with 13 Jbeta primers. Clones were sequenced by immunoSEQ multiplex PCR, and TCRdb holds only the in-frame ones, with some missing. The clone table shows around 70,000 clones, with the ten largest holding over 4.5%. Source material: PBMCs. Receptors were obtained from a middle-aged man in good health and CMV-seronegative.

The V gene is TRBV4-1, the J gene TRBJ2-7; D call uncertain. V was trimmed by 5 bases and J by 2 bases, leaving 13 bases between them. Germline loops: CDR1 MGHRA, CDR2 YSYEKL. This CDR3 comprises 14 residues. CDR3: CASSESAAPYEQYF. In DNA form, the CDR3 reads TGCGCCAGCAGCGAGAGCGCCGCTCCCTACGAGCAGTACTTC.

DNA for the CDR3: TGTGCCAGTAGTATAGATTGGGCTAGCGGGGACTACAATGAGCAGTTCTTC. Encoded protein: CASSIDWASGDYNEQFF. This rearrangement joins TRBV19 to TRBJ2-1; 9 positions agree with TRBD2. Germline V lookup: CDR1 LNHDA, CDR2 SQIVND (reference sequence). The CDR3 extends over 17 amino acids. V shed 0 bases, J shed 3 bases, and the junction held 6 bases outside the gene matches.

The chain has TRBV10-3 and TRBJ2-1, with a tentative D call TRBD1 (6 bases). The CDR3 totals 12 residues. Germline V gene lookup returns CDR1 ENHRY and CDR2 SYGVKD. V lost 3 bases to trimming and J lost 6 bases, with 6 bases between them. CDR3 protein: CAISEGGNEQFF. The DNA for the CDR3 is TGTGCCATCAGTGAAGGGGGCAATGAGCAGTTCTTC.

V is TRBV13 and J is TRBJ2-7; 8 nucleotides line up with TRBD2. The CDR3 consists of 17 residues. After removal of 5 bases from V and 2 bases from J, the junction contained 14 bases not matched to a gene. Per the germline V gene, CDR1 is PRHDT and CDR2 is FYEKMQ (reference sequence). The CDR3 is CASSVLGRRGVTYEQYF. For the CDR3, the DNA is TGTGCCAGCAGCGTCCTGGGCCGGCGGGGGGTAACCTACGAGCAGTACTTC. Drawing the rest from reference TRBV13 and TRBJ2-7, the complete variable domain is AAGVIQSPRHLIKEKRETATLKCYPIPRHDTVYWYQQGPGQDPQFLISFYEKMQSDKGSIPDRFSAQQFSDYHSELNMSSLELGDSALYFCASSVLGRRGVTYEQYFGPGTRLTVT.

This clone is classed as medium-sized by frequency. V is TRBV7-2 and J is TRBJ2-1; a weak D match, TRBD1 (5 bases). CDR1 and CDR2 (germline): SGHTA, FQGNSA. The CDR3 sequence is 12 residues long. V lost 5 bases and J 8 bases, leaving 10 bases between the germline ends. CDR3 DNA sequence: TGTGCCAGCAGCCAGGGTGGTCATGAGCAGTTCTTC. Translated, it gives CASSQGGHEQFF. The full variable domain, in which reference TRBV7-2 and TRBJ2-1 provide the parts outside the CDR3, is GAGVSQSPSNKVTEKGKDVELRCDPISGHTALYWYRQSLGQGLEFLIYFQGNSAPDKSGLPSDRFSAERTGGSVSTLTIQRTQQEDSAVYLCASSQGGHEQFFGPGTRLTVL.

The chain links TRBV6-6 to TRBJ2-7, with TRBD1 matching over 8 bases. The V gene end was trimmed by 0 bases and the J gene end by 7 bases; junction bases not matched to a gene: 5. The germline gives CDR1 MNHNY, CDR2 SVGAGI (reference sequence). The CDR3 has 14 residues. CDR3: CASSYSDRAREQYF. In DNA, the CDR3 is TGTGCCAGCAGTTACTCGGACAGGGCGAGGGAGCAGTACTTC.

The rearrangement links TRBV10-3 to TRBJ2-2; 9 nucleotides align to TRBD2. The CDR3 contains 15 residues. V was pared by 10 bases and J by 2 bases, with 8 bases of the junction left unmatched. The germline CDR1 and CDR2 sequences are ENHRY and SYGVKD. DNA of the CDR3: TGTGCCACCTGCGGGGGGGAAACAAACACCGGGGAGCTGTTTTTT. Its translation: CATCGGETNTGELFF.

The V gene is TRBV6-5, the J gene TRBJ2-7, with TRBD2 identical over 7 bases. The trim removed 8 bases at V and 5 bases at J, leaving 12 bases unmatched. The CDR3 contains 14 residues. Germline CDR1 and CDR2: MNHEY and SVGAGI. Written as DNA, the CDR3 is TGTGCCAGCGGGCCGGGGGGTAGCGTCCACGAGCAGTACTTC. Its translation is CASGPGGSVHEQYF.

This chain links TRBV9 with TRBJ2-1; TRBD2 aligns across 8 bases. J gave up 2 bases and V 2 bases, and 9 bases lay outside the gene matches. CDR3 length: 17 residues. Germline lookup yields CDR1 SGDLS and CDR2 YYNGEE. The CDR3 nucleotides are TGTGCCAGCAGCGTTGGGCTACGGCGGGGGGCCTACAATGAGCAGTTCTTC. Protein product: CASSVGLRRGAYNEQFF. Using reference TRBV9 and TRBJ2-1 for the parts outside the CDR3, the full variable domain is DSGVTQTPKHLITATGQRVTLRCSPRSGDLSVYWYQQSLDQGLQFLIQYYNGEERAKGNILERFSAQQFPDLHSELNLSSLELGDSALYFCASSVGLRRGAYNEQFFGPGTRLTVL.

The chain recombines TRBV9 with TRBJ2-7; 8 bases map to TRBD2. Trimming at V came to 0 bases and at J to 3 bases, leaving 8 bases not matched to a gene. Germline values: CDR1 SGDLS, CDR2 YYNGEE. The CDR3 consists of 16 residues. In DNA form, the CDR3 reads TGTGCCAGCAGCGTAGAAGCGGGGGTTGGCCACTACGAGCAGTACTTC. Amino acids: CASSVEAGVGHYEQYF.

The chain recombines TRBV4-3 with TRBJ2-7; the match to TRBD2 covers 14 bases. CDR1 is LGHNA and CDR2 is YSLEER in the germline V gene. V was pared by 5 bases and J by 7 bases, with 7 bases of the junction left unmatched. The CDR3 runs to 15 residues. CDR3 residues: CASSSGTSGSHEQYF. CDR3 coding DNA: TGCGCCAGCAGCTCCGGGACTAGCGGGAGTCATGAGCAGTACTTC.

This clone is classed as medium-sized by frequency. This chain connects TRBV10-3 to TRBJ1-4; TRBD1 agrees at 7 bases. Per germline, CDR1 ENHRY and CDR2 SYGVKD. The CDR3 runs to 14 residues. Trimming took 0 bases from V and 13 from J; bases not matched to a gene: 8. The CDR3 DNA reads TGTGCCATCAGTGAGTCGGGTGAGGGGGCGCGACTGTTTTTT. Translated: CAISESGEGARLFF.

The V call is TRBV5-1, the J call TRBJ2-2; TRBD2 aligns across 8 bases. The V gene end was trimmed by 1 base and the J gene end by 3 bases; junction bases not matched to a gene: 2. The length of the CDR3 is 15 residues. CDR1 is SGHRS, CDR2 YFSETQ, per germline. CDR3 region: CASSLIAGYTGELFF. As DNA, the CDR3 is TGCGCCAGCAGCTTGATAGCGGGGTACACCGGGGAGCTGTTTTTT. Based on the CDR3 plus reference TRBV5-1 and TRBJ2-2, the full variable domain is KAGVTQTPRYLIKTRGQQVTLSCSPISGHRSVSWYQQTPGQGLQFLFEYFSETQRNKGNFPGRFSGRQFSNSRSEMNVSTLELGDSALYLCASSLIAGYTGELFFGEGSRLTVL.

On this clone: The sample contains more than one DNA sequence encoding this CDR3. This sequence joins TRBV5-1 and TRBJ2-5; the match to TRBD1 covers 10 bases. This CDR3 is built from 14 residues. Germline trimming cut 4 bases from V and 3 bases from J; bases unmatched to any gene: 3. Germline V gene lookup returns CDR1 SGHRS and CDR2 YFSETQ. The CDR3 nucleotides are TGCGCCAGCAGCCCAGGGACAGGGGAAGAGACCCAGTACTTC. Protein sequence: CASSPGTGEETQYF.

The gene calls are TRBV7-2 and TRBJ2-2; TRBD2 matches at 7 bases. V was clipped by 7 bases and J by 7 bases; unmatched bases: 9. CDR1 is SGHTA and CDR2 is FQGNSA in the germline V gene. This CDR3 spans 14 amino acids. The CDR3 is CASTASGRSGELFF. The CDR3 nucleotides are TGTGCCAGCACAGCTAGCGGACGTAGCGGGGAGCTGTTTTTT.

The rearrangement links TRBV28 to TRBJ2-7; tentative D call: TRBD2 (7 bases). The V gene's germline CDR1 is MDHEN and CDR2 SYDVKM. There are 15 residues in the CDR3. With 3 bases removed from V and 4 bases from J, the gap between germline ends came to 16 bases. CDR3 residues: CASSLGGLGSYEQYF. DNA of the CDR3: TGTGCCAGCAGTTTGGGGGGGCTGGGGTCGTACGAGCAGTACTTC.

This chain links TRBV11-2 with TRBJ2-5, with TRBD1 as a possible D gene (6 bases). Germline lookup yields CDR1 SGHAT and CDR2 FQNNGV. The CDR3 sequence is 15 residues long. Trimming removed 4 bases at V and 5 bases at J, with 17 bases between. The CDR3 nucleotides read TGTGCCAGCAGCTCCTCAGGGGCTCGGCGGGAGACCCAGTACTTC. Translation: CASSSSGARRETQYF.

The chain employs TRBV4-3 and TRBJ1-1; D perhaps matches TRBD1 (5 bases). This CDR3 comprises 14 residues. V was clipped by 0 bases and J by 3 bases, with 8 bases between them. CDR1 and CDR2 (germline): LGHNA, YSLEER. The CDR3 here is CASSQDPRDTEAFF. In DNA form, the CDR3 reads TGCGCCAGCAGCCAAGATCCCAGGGACACTGAAGCTTTCTTT.

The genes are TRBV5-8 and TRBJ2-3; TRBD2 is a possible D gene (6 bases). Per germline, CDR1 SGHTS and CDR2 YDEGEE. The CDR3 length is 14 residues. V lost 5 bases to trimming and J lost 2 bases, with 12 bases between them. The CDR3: CASSGRTITDTQYF. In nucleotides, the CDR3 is TGTGCCAGCAGTGGTCGGACTATCACAGATACGCAGTATTTT.

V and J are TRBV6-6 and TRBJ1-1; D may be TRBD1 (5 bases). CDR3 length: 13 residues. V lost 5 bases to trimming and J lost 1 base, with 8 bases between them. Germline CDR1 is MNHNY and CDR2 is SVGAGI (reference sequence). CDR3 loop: CASSPGGNTEAFF. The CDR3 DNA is TGTGCCAGCAGTCCGGGGGGGAACACTGAAGCTTTCTTT.

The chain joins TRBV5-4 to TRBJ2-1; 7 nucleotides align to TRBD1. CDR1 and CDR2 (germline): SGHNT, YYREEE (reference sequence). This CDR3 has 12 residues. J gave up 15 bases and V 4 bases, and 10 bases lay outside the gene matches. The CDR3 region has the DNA TGTGCCAGCAGCCCGATAGGGGGCTCGGGGTTCTTC. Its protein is CASSPIGGSGFF.

This chain's CDR3 is CASVLAGGTGELFF. In nucleotides, the CDR3 is TGTGCCAGCGTACTAGCGGGGGGCACCGGGGAGCTGTTTTTT. This chain joins TRBV6-1 and TRBJ2-2, with 12 nucleotides matching TRBD2. J was trimmed by 4 bases and V by 8 bases; bases with no gene match: 2. The CDR3 spans 14 residues. Germline V gene sequence: CDR1 MNHNS, CDR2 SASEGT.

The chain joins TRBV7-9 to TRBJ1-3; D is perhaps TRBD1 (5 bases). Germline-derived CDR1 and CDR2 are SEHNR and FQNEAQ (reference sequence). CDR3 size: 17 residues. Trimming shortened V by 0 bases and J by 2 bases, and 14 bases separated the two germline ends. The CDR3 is CASSLAVGGRTGNTIYF. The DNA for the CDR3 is TGTGCCAGCAGCTTAGCGGTTGGGGGGAGAACTGGAAACACCATATATTTT.

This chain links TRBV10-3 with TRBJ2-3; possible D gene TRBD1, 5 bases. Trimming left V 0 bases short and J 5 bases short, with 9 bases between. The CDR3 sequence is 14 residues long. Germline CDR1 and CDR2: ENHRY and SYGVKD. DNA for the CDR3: TGTGCCATCAGTGAGTCCAGGGCCGGAGATACGCAGTATTTT. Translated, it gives CAISESRAGDTQYF.

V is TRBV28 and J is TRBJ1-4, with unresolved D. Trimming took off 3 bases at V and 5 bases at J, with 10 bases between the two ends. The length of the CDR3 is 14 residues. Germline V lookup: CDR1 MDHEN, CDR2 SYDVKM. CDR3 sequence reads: CASSLLNSNEKLFF. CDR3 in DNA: TGTGCCAGCAGTTTGTTGAACTCCAATGAAAAACTGTTTTTT.

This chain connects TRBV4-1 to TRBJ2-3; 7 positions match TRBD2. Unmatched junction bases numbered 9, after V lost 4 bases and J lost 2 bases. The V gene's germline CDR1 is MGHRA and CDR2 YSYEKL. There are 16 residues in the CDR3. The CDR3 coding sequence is TGCGCCAGCAGCCCCGTCGTCCGGGGGGTCACAGATACGCAGTATTTT. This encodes CASSPVVRGVTDTQYF.

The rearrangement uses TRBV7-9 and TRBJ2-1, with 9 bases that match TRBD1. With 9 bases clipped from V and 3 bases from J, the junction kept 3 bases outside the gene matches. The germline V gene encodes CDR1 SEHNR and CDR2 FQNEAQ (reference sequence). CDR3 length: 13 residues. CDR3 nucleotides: TGTGCCAGTCTGACAGGGGGCTACAATGAGCAGTTCTTC. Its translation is CASLTGGYNEQFF.

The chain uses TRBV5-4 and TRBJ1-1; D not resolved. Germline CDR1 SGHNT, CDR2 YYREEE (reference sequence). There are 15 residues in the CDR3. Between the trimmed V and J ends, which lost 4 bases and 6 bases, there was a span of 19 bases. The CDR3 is CASSTGGGYPPEAFF. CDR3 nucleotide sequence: TGTGCCAGCAGCACCGGAGGAGGGTATCCTCCTGAAGCTTTCTTT.

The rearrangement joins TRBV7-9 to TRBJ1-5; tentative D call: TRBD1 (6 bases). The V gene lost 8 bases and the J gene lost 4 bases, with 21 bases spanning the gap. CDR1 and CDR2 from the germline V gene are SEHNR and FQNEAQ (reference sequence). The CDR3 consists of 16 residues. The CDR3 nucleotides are TGTGCCAGCGCTACAGGGAAGGGGGGGGCTAATCAGCCCCAGCATTTT. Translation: CASATGKGGANQPQHF.

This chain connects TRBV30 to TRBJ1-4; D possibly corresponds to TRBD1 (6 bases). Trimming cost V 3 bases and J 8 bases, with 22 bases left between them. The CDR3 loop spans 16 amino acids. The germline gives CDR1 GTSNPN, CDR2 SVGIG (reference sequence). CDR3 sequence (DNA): TGTGCCTGGAGCGGGGTATTGAGGGGGGGGAACGAAAAACTGTTTTTT. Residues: CAWSGVLRGGNEKLFF.

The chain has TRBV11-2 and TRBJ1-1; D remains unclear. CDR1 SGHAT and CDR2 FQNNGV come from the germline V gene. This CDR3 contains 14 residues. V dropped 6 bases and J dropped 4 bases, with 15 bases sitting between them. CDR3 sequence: CASRSPGKGTEAFF. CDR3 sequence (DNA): TGTGCCAGCAGATCCCCGGGAAAAGGCACTGAAGCTTTCTTT. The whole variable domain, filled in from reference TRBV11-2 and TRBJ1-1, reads EAGVAQSPRYKIIEKRQSVAFWCNPISGHATLYWYQQILGQGPKLLIQFQNNGVVDDSQLPKDRFSAERLKGVDSTLKIQPAKLEDSAVYLCASRSPGKGTEAFFGQGTRLTVV.